Sequencing of this TCR beta chain was carried out in a study of cytomegalovirus exposure and HLA in healthy donors. With 0 bases clipped from V and 2 bases from J, the junction kept 1 base outside the gene matches. The CDR3 runs to 15 residues. Germline CDR1 is SGHRS and CDR2 is YFSETQ. PCR was performed using 60 Vbeta and 13 Jbeta primers. Study processing details: In a later analysis, of around 85 million unique beta chains, approximately 10 million appeared in at least two donors. Assay used: immunoSEQ multiplex PCR; TCRdb lists only in-frame clones, some missing. V and J calls and clone size are those listed in that table; D and trimming were worked out from the DNA. The sample holds some 200,000 clones, 75% to 90% seen once.

The chain combines TRBV5-1 with TRBJ2-3, with 9 bases matching TRBD1. Material for sequencing was PBMCs. This sequence originates from a woman aged 18-29 years in good health and CMV-seronegative. CDR3 amino acids: CASSLEQGATDTQYF. CDR3 nucleotides: TGCGCCAGCAGCTTGGAACAGGGGGCCACAGATACGCAGTATTTT.